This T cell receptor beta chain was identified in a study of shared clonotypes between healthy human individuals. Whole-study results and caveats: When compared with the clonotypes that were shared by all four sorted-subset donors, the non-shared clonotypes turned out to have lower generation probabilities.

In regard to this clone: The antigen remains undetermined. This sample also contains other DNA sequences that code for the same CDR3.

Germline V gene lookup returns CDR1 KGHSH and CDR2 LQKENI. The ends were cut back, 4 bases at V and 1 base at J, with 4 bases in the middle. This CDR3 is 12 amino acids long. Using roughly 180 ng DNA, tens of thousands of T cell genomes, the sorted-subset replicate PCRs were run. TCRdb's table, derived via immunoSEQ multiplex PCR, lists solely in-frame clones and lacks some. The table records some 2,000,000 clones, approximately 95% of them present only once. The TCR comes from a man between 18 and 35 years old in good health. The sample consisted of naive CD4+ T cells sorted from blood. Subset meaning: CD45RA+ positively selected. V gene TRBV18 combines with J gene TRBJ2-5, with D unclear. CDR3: CASSLFQETQYF. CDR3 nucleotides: TGTGCCAGCTCACTCTTCCAAGAGACCCAGTACTTC.